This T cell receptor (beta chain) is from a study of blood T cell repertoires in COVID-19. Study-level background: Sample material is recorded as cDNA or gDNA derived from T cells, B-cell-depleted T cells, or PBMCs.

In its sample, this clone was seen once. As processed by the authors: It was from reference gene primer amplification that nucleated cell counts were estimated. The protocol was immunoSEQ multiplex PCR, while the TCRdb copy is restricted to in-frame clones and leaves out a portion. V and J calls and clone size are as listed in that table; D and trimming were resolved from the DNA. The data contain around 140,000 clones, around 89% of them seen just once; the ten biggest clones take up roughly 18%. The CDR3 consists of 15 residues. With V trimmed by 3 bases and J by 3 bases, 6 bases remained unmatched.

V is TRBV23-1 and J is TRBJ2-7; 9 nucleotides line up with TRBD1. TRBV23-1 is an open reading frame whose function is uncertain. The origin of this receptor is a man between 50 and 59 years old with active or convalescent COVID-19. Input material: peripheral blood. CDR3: CASSHGTGIYYEQYF. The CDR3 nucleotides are TGCGCCAGCAGTCATGGGACAGGGATCTACTACGAGCAGTACTTC.